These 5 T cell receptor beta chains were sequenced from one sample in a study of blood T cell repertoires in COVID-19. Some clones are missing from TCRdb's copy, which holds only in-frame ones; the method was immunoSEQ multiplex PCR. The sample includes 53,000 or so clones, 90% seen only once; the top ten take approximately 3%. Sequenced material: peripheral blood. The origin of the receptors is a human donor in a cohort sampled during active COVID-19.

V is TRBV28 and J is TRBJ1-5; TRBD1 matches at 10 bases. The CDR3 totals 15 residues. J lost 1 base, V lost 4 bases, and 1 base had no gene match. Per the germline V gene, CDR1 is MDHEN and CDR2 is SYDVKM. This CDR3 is CASSSDRGSNQPQHF. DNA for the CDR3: TGTGCCAGCAGTTCGGACAGGGGGAGCAATCAGCCCCAGCATTTT. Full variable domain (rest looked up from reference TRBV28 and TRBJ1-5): DVKVTQSSRYLVKRTGEKVFLECVQDMDHENMFWYRQDPGLGLRLIYFSYDVKMKEKGDIPEGYSVSREKKERFSLILESASTNQTSMYLCASSSDRGSNQPQHFGDGTRLSIL.

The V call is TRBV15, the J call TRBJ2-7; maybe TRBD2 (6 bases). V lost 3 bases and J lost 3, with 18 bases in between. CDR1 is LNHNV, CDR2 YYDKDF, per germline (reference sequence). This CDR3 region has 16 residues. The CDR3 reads CATSRLAGTGDYEQYF. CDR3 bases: TGTGCCACCAGCAGGCTTGCGGGGACTGGCGACTACGAGCAGTACTTC. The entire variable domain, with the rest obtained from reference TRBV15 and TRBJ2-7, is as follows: DAMVIQNPRYQVTQFGKPVTLSCSQTLNHNVMYWYQQKSSQAPKLLFHYYDKDFNNEADTPDNFQSRRPNTSFCFLDIRSPGLGDTAMYLCATSRLAGTGDYEQYFGPGTRLTVT.

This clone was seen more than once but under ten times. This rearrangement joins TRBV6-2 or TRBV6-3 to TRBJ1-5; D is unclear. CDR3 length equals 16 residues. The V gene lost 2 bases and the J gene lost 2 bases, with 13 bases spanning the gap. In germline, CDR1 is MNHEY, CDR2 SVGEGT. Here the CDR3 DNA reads TGTGCCAGCAGTTACATCTGGGGAGGGCGCAATCAGCCCCAGCATTTT. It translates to CASSYIWGGRNQPQHF.

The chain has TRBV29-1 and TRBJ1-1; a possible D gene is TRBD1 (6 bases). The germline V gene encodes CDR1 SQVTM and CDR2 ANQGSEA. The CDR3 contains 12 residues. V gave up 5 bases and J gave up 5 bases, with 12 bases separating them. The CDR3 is CSVRGGRTEAFF. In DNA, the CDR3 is TGCAGCGTTCGAGGGGGTCGAACTGAAGCTTTCTTT.

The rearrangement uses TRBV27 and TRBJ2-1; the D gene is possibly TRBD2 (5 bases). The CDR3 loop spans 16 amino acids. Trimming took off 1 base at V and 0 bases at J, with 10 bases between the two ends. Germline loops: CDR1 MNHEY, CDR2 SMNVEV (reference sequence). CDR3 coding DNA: TGTGCCAGCAGTTTATTTTCTGGGAGCTCCTACAATGAGCAGTTCTTC. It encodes CASSLFSGSSYNEQFF.